This passage covers 28 T cell receptor beta chains from one sample sequenced in a study of cytomegalovirus exposure and HLA in healthy donors. Using immunoSEQ multiplex PCR, the repertoire was profiled, and TCRdb retains in-frame clones only, with some absent. The profile covers about 140,000 clones, with approximately 85% appearing a single time and more than 1.4% taken by the ten largest. Input material: PBMCs. These receptors were taken from a woman younger than 45 in good health and CMV-seronegative.

The chain has TRBV2 and TRBJ1-1, with TRBD1 matching over 7 bases. Trimming removed 7 bases from V and 1 base from J; junction bases left unmatched: 6. This CDR3 has 14 residues. Germline V CDR1 and CDR2: SNHLY, FYNNEI. The CDR3, as DNA: TGTGCCAGCACCCCGGGACAGACGAACACTGAAGCTTTCTTT. Its translation is CASTPGQTNTEAFF.

The chain employs TRBV21-1 and TRBJ2-4; the D segment call TRBD2 is taken from the table without a DNA check. TRBV21-1 is assigned pseudogene status. This CDR3 spans 16 amino acids. CDR3 DNA: TGTGCCAGCAGCAAAGCGGGACTTGTCACCAAAAACATTCAGTACTTC. This encodes CASSKAGLVTKNIQYF.

V usage is TRBV7-3 and J usage is TRBJ2-3, with D perhaps matching TRBD1 (6 bases). The germline V gene has CDR1 SGHTA and CDR2 FQGTGA. V was clipped by 2 bases and J by 7 bases, with 10 bases between them. The CDR3 is 13 residues long. The CDR3 here is CASSLRRGNTQYF. The DNA of the CDR3 is TGTGCCAGCAGCTTACGTAGGGGGAATACGCAGTATTTT.

The gene calls are TRBV4-3 and TRBJ2-7; 7 bases are a match to TRBD2. The CDR3 sequence is 16 residues long. CDR1 is LGHNA, CDR2 YSLEER, per germline. The junction had 12 bases not matched to a gene; V was cut back by 5 bases and J by 2 bases. The CDR3 nucleotides read TGCGCCAGCAGCGGAAGTCACAGCGGGGTCCCCTACGAGCAGTACTTC. Translation gives CASSGSHSGVPYEQYF.

This rearrangement joins TRBV28 to TRBJ1-4; 7 bases map to TRBD1. With V trimmed by 2 bases and J by 7 bases, 1 base remained unmatched. The CDR3 totals 13 residues. CDR1 and CDR2 from the germline V gene are MDHEN and SYDVKM. The CDR3 reads CASSLQGVEKLFF. The CDR3 DNA is TGTGCCAGCAGTTTACAGGGGGTTGAAAAACTGTTTTTT.

The chain couples TRBV5-1 to TRBJ2-1; 8 nucleotides align to TRBD2. This CDR3 spans 15 amino acids. The germline CDR1 and CDR2 sequences are SGHRS and YFSETQ. J lost 0 bases, V lost 5 bases, and 4 bases had no gene match. CDR3 DNA sequence: TGCGCCAGCAGGGTCGGGACTAGCTCCTACAATGAGCAGTTCTTC. It is translated as CASRVGTSSYNEQFF. The full variable domain, completed using reference TRBV5-1 and TRBJ2-1, is KAGVTQTPRYLIKTRGQQVTLSCSPISGHRSVSWYQQTPGQGLQFLFEYFSETQRNKGNFPGRFSGRQFSNSRSEMNVSTLELGDSALYLCASRVGTSSYNEQFFGPGTRLTVL.

The chain carries TRBV2 and TRBJ2-1; TRBD2 matches 13 bases. Germline V gene sequence: CDR1 SNHLY, CDR2 FYNNEI. The V segment lost 6 bases and the J segment 4 bases; nucleotides outside the gene matches: 3. The CDR3 contains 15 residues. DNA of the CDR3: TGTGCCAGCAGCGGGACTAGCGGGGCGTACAATGAGCAGTTCTTC. Translating it yields CASSGTSGAYNEQFF. The complete variable domain, with remaining parts taken from reference TRBV2 and TRBJ2-1, reads EPEVTQTPSHQVTQMGQEVILRCVPISNHLYFYWYRQILGQKVEFLVSFYNNEISEKSEIFDDQFSVERPDGSNFTLKIRSTKLEDSAMYFCASSGTSGAYNEQFFGPGTRLTVL.

This clone came up a few times. This chain joins TRBV19 and TRBJ1-5; D is unclear. The germline V gene encodes CDR1 LNHDA and CDR2 SQIVND (reference sequence). The CDR3 consists of 13 residues. The V gene lost 3 bases and the J gene lost 3 bases, with 6 bases spanning the gap. The CDR3 here is CASSITDNQPQHF. In DNA form, the CDR3 reads TGTGCCAGTAGTATCACAGACAATCAGCCCCAGCATTTT.

The rearrangement links TRBV7-9 to TRBJ2-1; 8 nucleotides line up with TRBD1. Looked up from germline, CDR1 is SEHNR and CDR2 is FQNEAQ (reference sequence). Trimming at V came to 5 bases and at J to 4 bases, leaving 7 bases not matched to a gene. The CDR3 has 15 residues. DNA for the CDR3: TGTGCCAGCAGCCCGCAGGGGGCAAATTACAATGAGCAGTTCTTC. Translating gives CASSPQGANYNEQFF.

This clone was observed a few times. The same CDR3 also results from other DNA sequences found in this sample. The CDR3 bases are TGTGCCTGGAGTCCGACAAGAGAAGCTTTCTTT. Amino acid sequence: CAWSPTREAFF. The chain is built from TRBV30 and TRBJ1-1; D not certain. V lost 2 bases and J lost 8, with 9 bases in between. Germline CDR1 reads GTSNPN; CDR2 reads SVGIG (reference sequence). The CDR3 has 11 residues.

V usage is TRBV28 and J usage is TRBJ2-7; 9 bases line up with TRBD1. The CDR3 consists of 13 residues. The germline V gene encodes CDR1 MDHEN and CDR2 SYDVKM. The trim removed 6 bases at V and 5 bases at J, leaving 5 bases unmatched. CDR3 sequence: CASRRQGVDEQYF. DNA for the CDR3: TGTGCCAGCAGACGACAGGGGGTCGACGAGCAGTACTTC.

This chain connects TRBV27 to TRBJ2-7; 7 bases map to TRBD1. Germline V gene data show CDR1 as MNHEY and CDR2 as SMNVEV (reference sequence). The CDR3 covers 16 residues. With 5 bases clipped from V and 3 bases from J, the junction kept 13 bases outside the gene matches. CDR3 residues: CASSPQRTGDYYEQYF. Written as DNA, the CDR3 is TGTGCCAGCAGTCCCCAGCGGACAGGAGACTACTACGAGCAGTACTTC.

This chain connects TRBV7-2 to TRBJ1-1; D uncertain. The CDR3 is 14 amino acids. Trimming shortened V by 5 bases and J by 1 base, and 11 bases separated the two germline ends. Looked up from germline, CDR1 is SGHTA and CDR2 is FQGNSA. The CDR3 sequence: CASSPQQANTEAFF. The CDR3, as DNA: TGTGCCAGCAGCCCCCAGCAGGCGAACACTGAAGCTTTCTTT.

This chain joins TRBV19 and TRBJ2-2; no clear D. Germline V gene lookup returns CDR1 LNHDA and CDR2 SQIVND (reference sequence). The V gene lost 8 bases and the J gene lost 4 bases, with 14 bases spanning the gap. This CDR3 comprises 14 residues. The chain's CDR3 is CASDPRRGTGELFF. The DNA for the CDR3 is TGTGCCAGTGACCCCCGGCGAGGCACCGGGGAGCTGTTTTTT.

This chain uses TRBV6-6 with TRBJ1-2, with a weak D call TRBD1 (5 bases). Germline V gene sequence: CDR1 MNHNY, CDR2 SVGAGI (reference sequence). This CDR3 contains 11 residues. With 7 bases removed from V and 4 bases from J, the gap between germline ends came to 7 bases. The CDR3 protein is CASNQGYGYTF. CDR3 in DNA: TGTGCCAGCAACCAGGGCTATGGCTACACCTTC.

This sequence joins TRBV2 and TRBJ2-5; D remains ambiguous. Trimming shortened V by 3 bases and J by 1 base, and 6 bases separated the two germline ends. The V gene's germline CDR1 is SNHLY and CDR2 FYNNEI. The length of the CDR3 is 13 residues. The CDR3 bases are TGTGCCAGCAGTGAGGCTAGCCAAGAGACCCAGTACTTC. Translated, it gives CASSEASQETQYF.

The V gene is TRBV18, the J gene TRBJ2-1; perhaps TRBD1 as D (6 bases). Trimming left V 2 bases short and J 4 bases short, with 6 bases between. The CDR3 runs 13 residues. The germline gives CDR1 KGHSH, CDR2 LQKENI. DNA of the CDR3: TGTGCCAGCTCACCAGGACAGTACAATGAGCAGTTCTTC. Amino acids: CASSPGQYNEQFF. Full variable domain (rest looked up from reference TRBV18 and TRBJ2-1): NAGVMQNPRHLVRRRGQEARLRCSPMKGHSHVYWYRQLPEEGLKFMVYLQKENIIDESGMPKERFSAEFPKEGPSILRIQQVVRGDSAAYFCASSPGQYNEQFFGPGTRLTVL.

This clone was counted ten times or more. CDR3 region: CASILKRGKRYEQYF. CDR3 DNA sequence: TGTGCCAGCATCCTGAAGCGGGGGAAGCGCTACGAGCAGTACTTC. The chain links TRBV28 to TRBJ2-7; 8 nucleotides line up with TRBD2. The germline CDR1 and CDR2 sequences are MDHEN and SYDVKM. This CDR3 spans 15 amino acids. After removal of 7 bases from V and 3 bases from J, the junction contained 11 bases not matched to a gene.

The rearrangement uses TRBV2 and TRBJ2-2; D gene uncertain. From germline, CDR1 is SNHLY and CDR2 FYNNEI. V lost 7 bases to trimming and J lost 1 base, with 13 bases between them. CDR3 size: 15 residues. In DNA, the CDR3 is TGTGCCAGCACACTCAGGTTTGGGAACACCGGGGAGCTGTTTTTT. This encodes CASTLRFGNTGELFF.

The gene calls are TRBV7-2 and TRBJ1-5; no clear D. The ends were cut back, 2 bases at V and 5 bases at J, with 7 bases in the middle. CDR1 is SGHTA and CDR2 is FQGNSA in the germline V gene. The length of the CDR3 is 13 residues. The CDR3 DNA is TGTGCCAGCAGCTTAAGAGAGGATCAGCCCCAGCATTTT. Amino acid sequence: CASSLREDQPQHF.

The chain is built from TRBV4-1 and TRBJ2-3, with 10 nucleotides matching TRBD1. Germline loops: CDR1 MGHRA, CDR2 YSYEKL. The CDR3 extends over 15 amino acids. The J segment lost 2 bases and the V segment lost 5 bases, leaving 4 bases of the junction unmatched. The CDR3 loop is CASSIGTGDTDTQYF. For the CDR3, the DNA is TGCGCCAGCAGCATCGGGACAGGGGACACAGATACGCAGTATTTT.

V gene TRBV11-3 combines with J gene TRBJ1-2; 7 positions match TRBD1. The J segment lost 8 bases and the V segment lost 1 base, leaving 16 bases of the junction unmatched. CDR1 and CDR2 from the germline V gene are SGHNT and YENEEA. The CDR3 spans 17 residues. CDR3 residues: CASSLGQGPGTVRGYTF. The CDR3 bases are TGTGCCAGCAGCTTAGGCCAAGGTCCCGGGACAGTAAGGGGCTACACCTTC.

The chain combines TRBV27 with TRBJ1-1, with no clear D. The V end was cut by 3 bases, the J end by 0 bases, with 5 bases between. The CDR3 contains 13 residues. In germline, CDR1 is MNHEY, CDR2 SMNVEV (reference sequence). CDR3 in DNA: TGTGCCAGCAGTTTTAGCCTGAACACTGAAGCTTTCTTT. Residues: CASSFSLNTEAFF.

CDR3: CASSLYTGLGGEQYF. The CDR3 DNA follows: TGCGCCAGCAGCTTGTACACGGGACTAGGGGGAGAGCAGTACTTC. The chain has TRBV5-1 and TRBJ2-7, with 8 bases identical to TRBD2. The CDR3 contains 15 residues. Germline V CDR1 and CDR2: SGHRS, YFSETQ. Trimming cost V 1 base and J 7 bases; bases outside gene matches: 10.

Only one count was recorded for this clone. V usage is TRBV10-3 and J usage is TRBJ2-2; tentative D call: TRBD1 (6 bases). V lost 8 bases, J lost 4 bases, and 14 bases lay in between. Germline lookup yields CDR1 ENHRY and CDR2 SYGVKD. The CDR3 spans 14 residues. The CDR3 sequence: CAIQGQYSTGELFF. The DNA of the CDR3 is TGTGCCATCCAGGGGCAGTACAGCACCGGGGAGCTGTTTTTT.

The chain carries TRBV30 and TRBJ1-2; possible D gene TRBD1, 6 bases. V lost 4 bases, J lost 0 bases, and 18 bases lay in between. The CDR3 totals 16 residues. Germline V gene lookup returns CDR1 GTSNPN and CDR2 SVGIG (reference sequence). The CDR3 spells CAWTRHLQGANYGYTF. The CDR3, as DNA: TGTGCCTGGACGCGCCACCTACAGGGAGCTAACTATGGCTACACCTTC.

V usage is TRBV18 and J usage is TRBJ2-1, with TRBD1 matching over 9 bases. Germline V gives CDR1 KGHSH, CDR2 LQKENI. The V gene end was trimmed by 3 bases and the J gene end by 3 bases; junction bases not matched to a gene: 6. CDR3 length equals 16 residues. The CDR3 loop is CASSPQGQGFYNEQFF. CDR3 nucleotides: TGTGCCAGCTCACCGCAGGGACAGGGTTTCTACAATGAGCAGTTCTTC. The full variable domain, in which reference TRBV18 and TRBJ2-1 provide the parts outside the CDR3, is NAGVMQNPRHLVRRRGQEARLRCSPMKGHSHVYWYRQLPEEGLKFMVYLQKENIIDESGMPKERFSAEFPKEGPSILRIQQVVRGDSAAYFCASSPQGQGFYNEQFFGPGTRLTVL.

The genes are TRBV19 and TRBJ2-2; D is possibly TRBD2 (5 bases). Trimming took off 7 bases at V and 7 bases at J, with 16 bases between the two ends. The CDR3 contains 14 residues. Germline CDR1 and CDR2: LNHDA and SQIVND (reference sequence). The CDR3 here is CASNSRAGGGELFF. The CDR3 region has the DNA TGTGCCAGTAACTCCCGGGCCGGAGGCGGGGAGCTGTTTTTT. Full variable domain (missing parts from reference TRBV19 and TRBJ2-2): DGGITQSPKYLFRKEGQNVTLSCEQNLNHDAMYWYRQDPGQGLRLIYYSQIVNDFQKGDIAEGYSVSREKKESFPLTVTSAQKNPTAFYLCASNSRAGGGELFFGEGSRLTVL.